This record concerns one TCR beta chain sequence. Its antigen is unknown. This sample was taken from a study of shared clonotypes between healthy human individuals. Study conclusions and caveats: The donor pool, a small one, limited the genetic and exposure-history diversity represented.

Assay used: immunoSEQ multiplex PCR; TCRdb lists only in-frame clones, some missing. Here the sample spans approximately 590,000 clones, about 95% being singletons. Naive CD8 cells comprised CD45RO-negative, CCR7-positively selected cells, excluding terminally differentiated effector memory CD45RA+ cells. The CDR3 runs 16 residues. The germline CDR1 and CDR2 sequences are SGHRS and YFSETQ. Losses at the gene ends were 3 bases for V and 3 bases for J; bases not matched to a gene: 8. Material for sequencing was naive CD8+ T cells sorted from blood. This receptor was obtained from a woman in her twenties or thirties in good health. The chain employs TRBV5-1 and TRBJ2-3; 9 nucleotides match TRBD2. In DNA, the CDR3 is TGCGCCAGCAGCTGGCGTTTTAGCGGGAGTACAGATACGCAGTATTTT. Translated, it gives CASSWRFSGSTDTQYF.